A single TCR beta chain is shown here with its context. Its antigen is unknown. Germline loops: CDR1 LNHDA, CDR2 SQIVND (reference sequence). Trimming removed 8 bases from V and 1 base from J, with 12 bases in between. The CDR3 has 13 amino acids. The assay used deep level. The data were produced by immunoSEQ multiplex PCR, yet TCRdb's version contains in-frame clones alone and is incomplete. The sample holds about 2.4 million clones, more than 85% seen once. This entry comes from a study of shared clonotypes between healthy human individuals. In the study overall: Sampling drew on donors who were a couple of women and a few men aged 18 to 49. Study results and caveats: Naive subsets typically showed greater estimated richness than memory subsets.

Everyone who donated was a Caucasian adult who lived in Nashville, Tennessee. Sequencing used naive CD4+ T cells from PBMCs. Stated subset: CD45RA+ positively selected. The genes are TRBV19 and TRBJ2-7; possibly TRBD1 for D (6 bases). The source is a young man in good health. Some clones in this sample may be carry-over from other donors' samples. Written as DNA, the CDR3 is TGTGCCAGTCAAGGGGACATTTCCTACGAGCAGTACTTC. It specifies CASQGDISYEQYF.